The next 22 T cell receptor beta chains were all read from a single sample in a study of cytotoxic CD8 clonotypes in ibrutinib-treated CLL. The protocol was immunoSEQ multiplex PCR, while the TCRdb copy is restricted to in-frame clones and leaves out a portion. Here the sample spans more than 200,000 clones, 70% being singletons. The source was PBMCs, collected after 24 months of ibrutinib treatment. These receptors came from a human donor with chronic lymphocytic leukemia.

Comment on this clone: At one end, the junction sequence differs from germline, possibly due to a read error. The chain recombines TRBV7-7 with TRBJ2-3; the D gene is possibly TRBD2 (5 bases). Germline V gene sequence: CDR1 SSHAT, CDR2 FNYEAQ (reference sequence). The CDR3 runs to 15 residues. In DNA, the CDR3 is TGTGCTAGCAGCCCGGGGTGGAAGGGAACAGATACGCAGTATTTT. Translated: CASSPGWKGTDTQYF.

The chain's CDR3 is CASSPLTGTPFEQYF. CDR3 in DNA: TGTGCCAGCTCACCACTCACAGGGACGCCTTTCGAGCAGTACTTC. This chain connects TRBV18 to TRBJ2-7; maybe TRBD1 (6 bases). Trimming removed 1 base from V and 6 bases from J, with 16 bases in between. Germline CDR1 and CDR2: KGHSH and LQKENI. The CDR3 contains 15 residues.

This chain connects TRBV19 to TRBJ2-1; no definite D call. CDR1 is LNHDA, CDR2 SQIVND, per germline (reference sequence). Trimming removed 1 base from V and 4 bases from J, with 11 bases in between. The CDR3 contains 15 residues. The CDR3 region is CASSIARTSYNEQFF. Here the CDR3 DNA reads TGTGCCAGTAGTATAGCGAGGACGTCGTACAATGAGCAGTTCTTC.

Written as DNA, the CDR3 is TGCGCCAGCAGCGCCGGACTGGGATCCTACGAGCAGTACTTC. Encoded protein: CASSAGLGSYEQYF. The gene calls are TRBV5-1 and TRBJ2-7, with TRBD2 as a possible D gene (5 bases). Germline V gene sequence: CDR1 SGHRS, CDR2 YFSETQ. CDR3 length: 14 residues. V was trimmed by 4 bases and J by 1 base, leaving 12 bases between them.

The rearrangement uses TRBV27 and TRBJ2-6; D not resolved. This CDR3 region has 13 residues. CDR1 and CDR2 (germline): MNHEY, SMNVEV (reference sequence). Trimming pared 8 bases from V and 4 bases from J, leaving 9 bases between. The CDR3 loop is CASPQPGANVLTF. CDR3 coding DNA: TGTGCCAGCCCCCAACCGGGGGCCAACGTCCTGACTTTC.

For this clone: One end of the junction varies from germline; a read error may be responsible. This chain uses TRBV18 with TRBJ2-7; 7 bases map to TRBD2. The germline V gene has CDR1 KGHSH and CDR2 LQKENI. The length of the CDR3 is 16 residues. CDR3 in amino acids: CASSPPGGSLGPTSNF. The DNA of the CDR3 is TGTGCCAGCTCACCACCGGGCGGGAGCCTGGGCCCCACCTCAAACTTC.

This chain uses TRBV11-2 with TRBJ2-3; the D gene is possibly TRBD2 (6 bases). The ends were cut back, 6 bases at V and 6 bases at J, with 16 bases in the middle. CDR3 length: 14 amino acids. Germline-derived CDR1 and CDR2 are SGHAT and FQNNGV. The CDR3 DNA follows: TGTGCCAGCAGGGGGGACTTTCCTATGGATACGCAGTATTTT. It yields the protein CASRGDFPMDTQYF.

In its sample, this clone was seen a few times. The CDR3 DNA reads as TGCGCCAGCAGCTTGGGTGTGCAGGGGCAACAGTACTTC. This encodes CASSLGVQGQQYF. The rearrangement joins TRBV5-1 to TRBJ2-7, with D possibly matching TRBD1 (6 bases). CDR1 SGHRS and CDR2 YFSETQ come from the germline V gene. The CDR3 covers 13 residues. V was pared by 0 bases and J by 10 bases, with 14 bases between.

This chain connects TRBV27 to TRBJ2-3, with D uncertain. The CDR3 runs to 13 residues. The germline V gene encodes CDR1 MNHEY and CDR2 SMNVEV (reference sequence). Deletions cut 3 bases from V and 3 bases from J, with 7 bases between. The CDR3 reads CASSFQETDTQYF. CDR3 DNA: TGTGCCAGCAGTTTCCAAGAAACAGATACGCAGTATTTT.

This clone was observed once. The rearrangement joins TRBV28 to TRBJ2-7; tentative D call: TRBD2 (5 bases). The CDR3 runs to 14 residues. Germline V gene sequence: CDR1 MDHEN, CDR2 SYDVKM. V dropped 6 bases and J dropped 0 bases, with 12 bases sitting between them. CDR3 sequence reads: CASRRESFSYEQYF. CDR3 sequence (DNA): TGTGCCAGCAGGAGGGAGTCATTCTCCTACGAGCAGTACTTC. The whole variable domain, remainder taken from reference TRBV28 and TRBJ2-7, is DVKVTQSSRYLVKRTGEKVFLECVQDMDHENMFWYRQDPGLGLRLIYFSYDVKMKEKGDIPEGYSVSREKKERFSLILESASTNQTSMYLCASRRESFSYEQYFGPGTRLTVT.

J is TRBJ1-1 and V is TRBV27; possibly TRBD1 for D (5 bases). The germline V and J ends were trimmed by 2 bases and 5 bases, with 9 bases remaining between them. This CDR3 is 13 amino acids long. Germline V gene data show CDR1 as MNHEY and CDR2 as SMNVEV (reference sequence). DNA of the CDR3: TGTGCCAGCAGTTTAAGGGGTGGGACTGAAGCTTTCTTT. This gives the protein CASSLRGGTEAFF.

The genes are TRBV13 and TRBJ1-2, with a tentative D call TRBD1 (5 bases). CDR1 and CDR2 from the germline V gene are PRHDT and FYEKMQ (reference sequence). V lost 1 base and J lost 1, with 13 bases in between. The CDR3 extends over 16 amino acids. CDR3 sequence: CASSLEQGLYNYGYTF. CDR3 nucleotides: TGTGCCAGCAGCTTAGAGCAGGGACTTTATAACTATGGCTACACCTTC.

This clone occurred a few times. The chain couples TRBV7-9 to TRBJ1-4; D is ambiguous. CDR1 and CDR2 from the germline V gene are SEHNR and FQNEAQ (reference sequence). The CDR3 has 14 amino acids. Trimming cost V 5 bases and J 2 bases, with 9 bases left between them. The CDR3 DNA is TGTGCCAGCAGCCCGACATTGACTAATGAAAAACTGTTTTTT. It codes for CASSPTLTNEKLFF.

The chain carries TRBV27 and TRBJ2-1, with TRBD2 matching 7 bases. Germline V gene lookup returns CDR1 MNHEY and CDR2 SMNVEV (reference sequence). The CDR3 has 15 amino acids. Trimming took 2 bases from V and 4 from J; bases not matched to a gene: 5. As DNA, the CDR3 is TGTGCCAGCAGTTTAGGAGCTAGCGGATACAATGAGCAGTTCTTC. Its translation is CASSLGASGYNEQFF.

The V and J genes are TRBV28 and TRBJ2-7, with 9 nucleotides matching TRBD2. Germline CDR1 is MDHEN and CDR2 is SYDVKM. The CDR3 loop spans 15 amino acids. Trimming took 7 bases from V and 10 from J; bases not matched to a gene: 17. For the CDR3, the DNA is TGTGCCAGCACCCAGGGGGGTAGCGGGAGTCAGAAACAGTACTTC. The encoded protein is CASTQGGSGSQKQYF.

This clone occurred a few times. This chain links TRBV5-4 with TRBJ1-2; perhaps TRBD1 as D (5 bases). V was pared by 3 bases and J by 1 base, with 10 bases between. This CDR3 is built from 14 residues. The germline V gene encodes CDR1 SGHNT and CDR2 YYREEE (reference sequence). Here the CDR3 reads CASSWDGLNYGYTF. CDR3 in DNA: TGTGCCAGCAGCTGGGACGGACTTAACTATGGCTACACCTTC. Combining the CDR3 with reference TRBV5-4 and TRBJ1-2 gives the whole variable domain ETGVTQSPTHLIKTRGQQVTLRCSSQSGHNTVSWYQQALGQGPQFIFQYYREEENGRGNFPPRFSGLQFPNYSSELNVNALELDDSALYLCASSWDGLNYGYTFGSGTRLTVV.

The chain carries TRBV4-1 and TRBJ2-1; 11 nucleotides line up with TRBD2. The CDR3 contains 17 residues. The ends lost 0 bases at V and 7 bases at J; junction bases unmatched: 8. The germline CDR1 and CDR2 sequences are MGHRA and YSYEKL. Written as DNA, the CDR3 is TGCGCCAGCAGCCAAGATGGGCTAGCGGGAGGTGTAAATGAGCAGTTCTTC. Amino acid sequence: CASSQDGLAGGVNEQFF.

Only a few counts were recorded for this clone. The V call is TRBV28, the J call TRBJ2-6; no reliable D call. The ends were cut back, 10 bases at V and 0 bases at J, with 16 bases in the middle. The CDR3 runs 16 residues. Germline CDR1 reads MDHEN; CDR2 reads SYDVKM. The DNA for the CDR3 is TGTGCCACCCGAAGGAGACGGAGCTCTGGGGCCAACGTCCTGACTTTC. This sequence encodes CATRRRRSSGANVLTF.

This clone was found a few times. The chain links TRBV6-4 to TRBJ2-3; no reliable D call. The CDR3 extends over 15 amino acids. Trimming took off 5 bases at V and 2 bases at J, with 14 bases between the two ends. Germline V gives CDR1 MRHNA, CDR2 SNTAGT. In DNA, the CDR3 is TGTGCCAGCAGTCACACACGAGACACCACAGATACGCAGTATTTT. This codes for CASSHTRDTTDTQYF.

V is TRBV11-1 and J is TRBJ2-7; 9 bases line up with TRBD2. Germline V lookup: CDR1 SGHAT, CDR2 FQDESV (reference sequence). The CDR3 is made up of 14 amino acids. V was clipped by 5 bases and J by 4 bases; unmatched bases: 6. The CDR3 DNA reads as TGTGCCAGCAGCCGTAGCGGGAGTGGGTACGAGCAGTACTTC. Protein: CASSRSGSGYEQYF.

The genes are TRBV9 and TRBJ2-7; 7 nucleotides line up with TRBD2. The CDR3 length is 14 residues. After removal of 4 bases from V and 6 bases from J, the junction contained 10 bases not matched to a gene. Germline CDR1 is SGDLS and CDR2 is YYNGEE. CDR3 in DNA: TGTGCCAGCAGCACCGGGACTAAATCGGGCGAGCAGTACTTC. The encoded protein is CASSTGTKSGEQYF.

This sequence joins TRBV9 and TRBJ2-7, with 11 bases aligning to TRBD2. There are 16 residues in the CDR3. The V segment lost 5 bases and the J segment 4 bases; nucleotides outside the gene matches: 11. The germline V gene encodes CDR1 SGDLS and CDR2 YYNGEE. DNA for the CDR3: TGTGCCAGCAGTGGAATAGGGACTAGCGGACTATACGAGCAGTACTTC. Protein: CASSGIGTSGLYEQYF. The whole variable domain, remainder taken from reference TRBV9 and TRBJ2-7, is DSGVTQTPKHLITATGQRVTLRCSPRSGDLSVYWYQQSLDQGLQFLIQYYNGEERAKGNILERFSAQQFPDLHSELNLSSLELGDSALYFCASSGIGTSGLYEQYFGPGTRLTVT.